This T cell receptor (beta chain) was captured in a study of blood T cell repertoires in COVID-19. The germline V gene has CDR1 SGDLS and CDR2 YYNGEE. Germline trimming cut 7 bases from V and 1 base from J; bases unmatched to any gene: 6. CDR3 length: 15 residues. Authors' analysis steps: Amplification of reference gene primers provided the estimated nucleated cell counts. The assay was immunoSEQ multiplex PCR, and TCRdb's table has in-frame clones only and misses some. That table gives V, J and clone size, and the DNA gave D and trimming. The repertoire includes 270,000 or so clones, about 76% of them detected once, and roughly 2.9% sits in the top ten. This clone was observed a single time.

The chain employs TRBV9 and TRBJ2-2, with 8 bases aligning to TRBD2. This clonotype was sampled from a woman in her fifties or sixties with active or convalescent COVID-19. Sequenced input: peripheral blood. The CDR3 is CASSIAGMNTGELFF. CDR3 sequence (DNA): TGTGCCAGCTCTATAGCGGGGATGAACACCGGGGAGCTGTTTTTT.